These 27 T cell receptor beta chains share one sample of origin, sequenced in a study of blood T cells in healthy people across ages. For the second PCR, which ran for about 6 to 12 cycles, a sample-barcoded 5' primer and a J-beta primer mix were used. Each CDR3 protein gets one entry after TCRdb re-called the 5' RACE reads with MiXCR. The sample lists roughly 1,100,000 distinct CDR3 sequences; roughly a quarter were seen once. This sample was shared with a second study, whose subject was T cells of mothers and their children.

Sequencing was carried out using blood. The receptors stem from a girl aged 2-10 years in good health.

This clonotype was found a few times. CDR3: CASSQVQGGAYEQYF. The CDR3 region has the DNA TGCGCCAGCAGCCAAGTACAGGGGGGAGCCTACGAGCAGTACTTC. The chain employs TRBV4-1 and TRBJ2-7; 8 nucleotides line up with TRBD1. The CDR3 is 15 residues long. The J segment lost 2 bases and the V segment lost 1 base, leaving 4 bases of the junction unmatched. Germline CDR1 reads MGHRA; CDR2 reads YSYEKL.

The chain is built from TRBV10-3 and TRBJ2-5, with D maybe TRBD2 (5 bases). V was cut by 2 bases and J by 7 bases, with 23 bases left in between. CDR1 and CDR2 (germline): ENHRY, SYGVKD. CDR3 size: 17 residues. The CDR3 bases are TGTGCCATCAGTGAGCCCGATGGGCTTGTAGCGATCGGGACCCAGTACTTC. It codes for CAISEPDGLVAIGTQYF.

In this sample, this clonotype turned up a few times. The chain links TRBV20-1 to TRBJ2-3; 10 nucleotides match TRBD2. The CDR3 has 18 amino acids. Germline assignment: CDR1 DFQATT and CDR2 SNEGSKA (reference sequence). V lost 6 bases to trimming and J lost 1 base; unmatched junction nucleotides: 16. The CDR3 coding sequence is TGCAGTGCCCCGAGAGGAGCGGGAGGGCCCCCCGGCACAGATACGCAGTATTTT. It codes for CSAPRGAGGPPGTDTQYF.

The V and J genes are TRBV5-5 and TRBJ1-4, with D possibly being TRBD1 (6 bases). V lost 6 bases, J lost 4 bases, and 16 bases lay in between. The CDR3 loop spans 15 amino acids. Germline assignment: CDR1 SGHKS and CDR2 YYEKEE (reference sequence). CDR3 nucleotide sequence: TGTGCCAGCAACCGACGGGGGGCGGATAATGAAAAACTGTTTTTT. Encoded protein: CASNRRGADNEKLFF.

The CDR3 sequence is CAIKSGQGHNEQFF. CDR3 sequence (DNA): TGTGCCATCAAGAGCGGACAGGGCCACAATGAGCAGTTCTTC. The chain couples TRBV10-3 to TRBJ2-1; the match to TRBD1 covers 8 bases. CDR1 and CDR2 from the germline V gene are ENHRY and SYGVKD. This CDR3 has 14 residues. With 7 bases clipped from V and 5 bases from J, the junction kept 7 bases outside the gene matches.

The chain carries TRBV5-1 and TRBJ1-4, with 7 bases aligning to TRBD1. The CDR3 is made up of 15 amino acids. Germline-derived CDR1 and CDR2 are SGHRS and YFSETQ. Trimming removed 0 bases from V and 5 bases from J; junction bases left unmatched: 4. CDR3 sequence: CASSLAGTENEKLFF. DNA for the CDR3: TGCGCCAGCAGCTTGGCCGGGACAGAGAATGAAAAACTGTTTTTT.

This clonotype was observed a single time. The chain has TRBV19 and TRBJ2-5; D is uncertain. V was cut by 4 bases and J by 7 bases, with 19 bases left in between. Per germline, CDR1 LNHDA and CDR2 SQIVND (reference sequence). The CDR3 is 15 residues long. The CDR3 nucleotides are TGTGCCAGTAGTAGGTCTAAGGCACAGACGGGGACCCAGTACTTC. Residues: CASSRSKAQTGTQYF.

The J gene is TRBJ2-5, the V gene TRBV20-1; D tentatively fits TRBD1 or TRBD2 (5 bases each). The ends were cut back, 0 bases at V and 5 bases at J, with 13 bases in the middle. There are 14 residues in the CDR3. CDR1 is DFQATT and CDR2 is SNEGSKA in the germline V gene (reference sequence). CDR3 protein: CSAREGTARETQYF. CDR3 bases: TGCAGTGCTAGAGAAGGGACGGCCCGGGAGACCCAGTACTTC.

This clonotype has just a few counts. The rearrangement links TRBV20-1 to TRBJ2-7; no firm D call. This CDR3 spans 14 amino acids. Germline V gene data show CDR1 as DFQATT and CDR2 as SNEGSKA (reference sequence). The V end lost 1 base, the J end lost 6 bases, and 16 bases lay between the germline ends. CDR3 protein: CSARGLLMPGEQYF. The CDR3 DNA sequence: TGCAGTGCTAGAGGTCTTCTGATGCCGGGCGAGCAGTACTTC.

The chain recombines TRBV28 with TRBJ2-2; TRBD1 or TRBD2 may be the D gene (5 bases each). V lost 6 bases and J lost 4, with 12 bases in between. The CDR3 loop spans 14 amino acids. Germline V CDR1 and CDR2: MDHEN, SYDVKM. DNA for the CDR3: TGTGCCAGCAGGGTAGGGGCGGGCACCGGGGAGCTGTTTTTT. Residues: CASRVGAGTGELFF.

The gene calls are TRBV20-1 and TRBJ2-7; D is possibly TRBD2 (6 bases). The germline V and J ends were trimmed by 6 bases and 5 bases, with 14 bases remaining between them. CDR3 size: 12 residues. CDR1 and CDR2 from the germline V gene are DFQATT and SNEGSKA (reference sequence). Here the CDR3 reads CSASGGINEQYF. In DNA, the CDR3 is TGCAGTGCATCCGGCGGGATAAACGAGCAGTACTTC.

The V call is TRBV5-1, the J call TRBJ2-5, with 9 bases matching TRBD2. Germline CDR1 is SGHRS and CDR2 is YFSETQ. This CDR3 spans 15 amino acids. V lost 3 bases and J lost 5; bases outside the gene matches: 8. CDR3 loop: CASSSLAGAAETQYF. The CDR3 DNA is TGCGCCAGCAGCTCCTTAGCGGGAGCGGCGGAGACCCAGTACTTC.

Only a few counts were recorded for this clonotype. The V and J genes are TRBV18 and TRBJ2-2, with D uncertain. The CDR3 totals 16 residues. V dropped 3 bases and J dropped 3 bases, with 14 bases sitting between them. Looked up from germline, CDR1 is KGHSH and CDR2 is LQKENI. CDR3 residues: CASSPLLGFDTGELFF. In nucleotides, the CDR3 is TGTGCCAGCTCACCCCTACTTGGATTTGACACCGGGGAGCTGTTTTTT.

This clonotype was counted between two and nine times. This chain joins TRBV29-1 and TRBJ2-7; D gene uncertain. The CDR3 runs to 11 residues. Trimming pared 8 bases from V and 8 bases from J, leaving 16 bases between. The germline CDR1 and CDR2 sequences are SQVTM and ANQGSEA. CDR3 nucleotides: TGCAGCATCATTGATGTAGGGAAGCAGTACTTC. Translation: CSIIDVGKQYF.

This clonotype came up a few times. The chain employs TRBV28 and TRBJ2-3, with 9 bases identical to TRBD2. Per the germline V gene, CDR1 is MDHEN and CDR2 is SYDVKM. J lost 4 bases, V lost 6 bases, and 8 bases had no gene match. This CDR3 contains 15 residues. This CDR3 reads CASSIAGVGADTQYF. The CDR3 coding sequence is TGTGCCAGCAGCATAGCGGGAGTAGGCGCAGATACGCAGTATTTT.

The CDR3 sequence: CSARANTGRGSGVTMGTQYF. CDR3 coding DNA: TGCAGTGCTAGAGCCAATACGGGTAGAGGTAGCGGGGTCACGATGGGGACCCAGTACTTC. V usage is TRBV20-1 and J usage is TRBJ2-5, with 8 bases that match TRBD2. CDR1 DFQATT and CDR2 SNEGSKA come from the germline V gene (reference sequence). CDR3 length: 20 amino acids. The ends lost 1 base at V and 7 bases at J; junction bases unmatched: 26.

The chain carries TRBV7-9 and TRBJ1-1; D uncertain. V lost 6 bases and J lost 0, with 11 bases in between. Per the germline V gene, CDR1 is SEHNR and CDR2 is FQNEAQ (reference sequence). This CDR3 has 14 residues. CDR3 coding DNA: TGTGCCAGCAGTTCGGGGTGGGTGAACACTGAAGCTTTCTTT. It is translated as CASSSGWVNTEAFF.

Concerning this clonotype: At one end, the junction sequence differs from germline, possibly due to a read error. The chain recombines TRBV6-6 with TRBJ2-1; TRBD2 agrees at 13 bases. This CDR3 is 16 amino acids long. Germline V CDR1 and CDR2: MNHNY, SVGAGI (reference sequence). The CDR3, as DNA: TGCGCCAGCAGTTACCCACTAGCGGGGGGGCATAATGAGCAGTTCTTC. This translates into CASSYPLAGGHNEQFF.

The chain carries TRBV4-2 and TRBJ2-5; 7 nucleotides align to TRBD1. The J call may be faulty, since TRBJ2-7 better matches the DNA end. The germline gives CDR1 LGHNA, CDR2 YNFKEQ. The length of the CDR3 is 14 residues. The CDR3 bases are TGTGCCAGCAGCCCGACAGGGTATCCCCACGAGCAGTACTTC. Protein sequence: CASSPTGYPHEQYF.

This clonotype has just a few counts. The chain is built from TRBV7-2 and TRBJ2-4; tentatively, D is TRBD1 or TRBD2 (5 bases each). Trimming left V 5 bases short and J 6 bases short, with 11 bases between. Looked up from germline, CDR1 is SGHTA and CDR2 is FQGNSA. This CDR3 has 13 residues. The CDR3 bases are TGTGCCAGCAGCGAGGGGACGGTAAACATTCAGTACTTC. It translates to CASSEGTVNIQYF.

This clonotype was observed a handful of times. J is TRBJ1-2 and V is TRBV6-6; 7 bases align to TRBD1. The CDR3 extends over 15 amino acids. CDR1 is MNHNY and CDR2 is SVGAGI in the germline V gene (reference sequence). V lost 8 bases, J lost 8 bases, and 17 bases stayed unmatched. CDR3 in DNA: TGTGCCAGCGGGCTTCCGGGACAGCGAGAGCTCGGCTACACCTTC. This gives the protein CASGLPGQRELGYTF.

The rearrangement uses TRBV7-9 and TRBJ2-7; D is unresolved. This CDR3 comprises 14 residues. Germline V lookup: CDR1 SEHNR, CDR2 FQNEAQ (reference sequence). V gave up 1 base and J gave up 3 bases, with 10 bases separating them. The CDR3 sequence is CASSLDPEFYEQYF. The CDR3 DNA reads as TGTGCCAGCAGCTTAGACCCAGAGTTCTACGAGCAGTACTTC.

The rearrangement uses TRBV5-5 and TRBJ2-7; 9 bases are a match to TRBD1. The CDR3 is made up of 15 amino acids. V was pared by 5 bases and J by 3 bases, with 9 bases of the junction left unmatched. The germline gives CDR1 SGHKS, CDR2 YYEKEE (reference sequence). The CDR3 region has the DNA TGTGCCAGCAGTTTAACCGGGACAGGGTTCTACGAGCAGTACTTC. Translation: CASSLTGTGFYEQYF.

J is TRBJ2-7 and V is TRBV28, with 8 bases matching TRBD1. J lost 3 bases, V lost 3 bases, and 4 bases had no gene match. This CDR3 has 14 residues. Per the germline V gene, CDR1 is MDHEN and CDR2 is SYDVKM. Here the CDR3 reads CASSFRTGIYEQYF. CDR3 bases: TGTGCCAGCAGTTTTAGGACAGGGATCTACGAGCAGTACTTC.

As to this clonotype: At one of its ends the junction is not consistent with the germline gene, which may arise from a read error. The rearrangement joins TRBV6-5 to TRBJ1-1; 9 nucleotides match TRBD1. The CDR3 contains 15 residues. Germline V gene sequence: CDR1 MNHEY, CDR2 SVGAGI. The CDR3 sequence is CASSHSGQGRREAFF. CDR3 bases: TGTGCCAGCAGTCACTCGGGACAGGGTCGACGTGAAGCTTTCTTT.

In this sample, this clonotype turned up a few times. The chain employs TRBV24-1 and TRBJ2-2; D call uncertain. From germline, CDR1 is KGHDR and CDR2 SFDVKD. The germline V and J ends were trimmed by 1 base and 6 bases, with 8 bases remaining between them. The CDR3 loop spans 14 amino acids. This CDR3 is CATSDFVPPGELFF. The CDR3 coding sequence is TGTGCCACCAGTGATTTTGTACCCCCCGGGGAGCTGTTTTTT.

This clonotype was seen more than once but under ten times. The CDR3 spells CASGSSEGSTDTQYF. DNA of the CDR3: TGTGCCAGCGGTTCGTCGGAGGGGAGCACAGATACGCAGTATTTT. The chain employs TRBV12-3 or TRBV12-4 and TRBJ2-3; TRBD2 might be the D (6 bases). This CDR3 is 15 amino acids long. V dropped 8 bases and J dropped 0 bases, with 15 bases sitting between them.